Described below is a single T cell receptor beta chain sequence and its context. The source of the sample is a study of blood T cell repertoires in COVID-19. Authors' methods: For nucleated cells, counts were estimated from reference gene primer amplification. The assay was immunoSEQ multiplex PCR, and TCRdb's table has in-frame clones only and misses some. Clone size and V and J calls were adopted from that table, with D and trimming inferred from the DNA. The table includes over 55,000 clones, about 80% detected once. With V trimmed by 3 bases and J by 7 bases, 7 bases remained unmatched. Germline V gene lookup returns CDR1 LGHNT and CDR2 FRNRAP. The CDR3 is 15 amino acids.

The chain combines TRBV12-5 with TRBJ2-1, with 9 positions matching TRBD2. The receptor comes from an elderly woman with acute or convalescent COVID-19. The source material was peripheral blood. The CDR3 is CASGLSSGRMNEQFF. The CDR3 nucleotides read TGTGCTAGTGGTTTAAGTAGCGGGAGAATGAATGAGCAGTTCTTC.